The present TCR beta chain was sequenced within a study of cytomegalovirus exposure and HLA in healthy donors. Study-level findings and limits: More clonal expansion characterized HLA-associated TCR beta chains than equally common others in a later analysis. A link between a missense DCLRE1C variant and TCR beta V- and J-gene trimming emerged from a later analysis.

Trimming shortened V by 4 bases and J by 6 bases, and 27 bases separated the two germline ends. The CDR3 has 18 residues. Germline CDR1 and CDR2: MGHRA and YSYEKL. Vbeta (60) and Jbeta (13) primers were used in the PCR. Sequenced by immunoSEQ multiplex PCR; TCRdb stores in-frame clones only, minus some. The data contain about 76,000 clones, roughly 76% of them seen just once; the ten biggest clones take up over 10%. Turning to this clone: Its antigen is as yet unknown.

This TCR was sampled from a male donor in good health and CMV-seropositive. What was sequenced was PBMCs. The chain employs TRBV4-1 and TRBJ1-2, with D perhaps TRBD1 (6 bases). The CDR3 DNA sequence: TGCGCCAGCAGCCCTCCCGGAGTGGGTCAGACAGGACGCGATGGCTACACCTTC. Protein sequence: CASSPPGVGQTGRDGYTF.